The present T cell receptor beta chain was sequenced within a study of cytomegalovirus exposure and HLA in healthy donors. Germline assignment: CDR1 SNHLY and CDR2 FYNNEI. This CDR3 has 15 amino acids. The V and J ends lost 6 bases and 13 bases respectively, with 27 bases between them. Whole-study findings and limits: Immune exposure information available was restricted to CMV serostatus. On later analysis, the bulk of CMV-associated TCR beta chains appeared to be HLA-restricted. Associated with cytomegalovirus, according to the listing, were 150 to 200 TCR beta chains. An ancestry cluster, one associated with Asian ancestry, reportedly showed fewer N-insertions than the approximately 660-donor mean in a later analysis.

Primers included in the PCR were 60 Vbeta and 13 Jbeta primers. Profiling relied on immunoSEQ multiplex PCR, and the TCRdb table lists in-frame clones only, not all of them. The table records about 140,000 clones, just under 80% of them present only once. Comments on this clone: Its target is not known.

The sequencing sample was made of PBMCs. The chain has TRBV2 and TRBJ1-2, with D perhaps matching TRBD1 (6 bases). The receptor's source is a male donor in good health and CMV-seronegative. Here the CDR3 DNA reads TGTGCCAGCAGGGGGGGGGCCTCCCCGATCGGGTTGGGCACCTTC. It encodes CASRGGASPIGLGTF.